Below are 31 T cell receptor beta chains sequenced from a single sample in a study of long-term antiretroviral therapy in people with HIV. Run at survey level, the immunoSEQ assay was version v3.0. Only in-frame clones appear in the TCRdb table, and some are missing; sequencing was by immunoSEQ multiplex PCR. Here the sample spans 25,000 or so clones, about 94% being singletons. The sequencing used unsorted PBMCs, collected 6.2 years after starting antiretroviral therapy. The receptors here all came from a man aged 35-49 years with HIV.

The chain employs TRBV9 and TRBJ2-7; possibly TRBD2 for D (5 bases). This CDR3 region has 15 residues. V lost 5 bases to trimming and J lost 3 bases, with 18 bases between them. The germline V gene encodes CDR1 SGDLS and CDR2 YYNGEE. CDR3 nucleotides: TGTGCCAGCAGTGATTCCCCGGACGGGAACTACGAGCAGTACTTC. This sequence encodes CASSDSPDGNYEQYF.

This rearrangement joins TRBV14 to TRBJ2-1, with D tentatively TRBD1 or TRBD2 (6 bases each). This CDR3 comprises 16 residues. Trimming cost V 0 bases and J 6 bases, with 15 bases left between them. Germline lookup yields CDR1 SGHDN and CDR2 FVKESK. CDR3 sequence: CASSQDWGALANEQFF. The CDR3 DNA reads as TGTGCCAGCAGCCAAGATTGGGGGGCCTTGGCCAATGAGCAGTTCTTC.

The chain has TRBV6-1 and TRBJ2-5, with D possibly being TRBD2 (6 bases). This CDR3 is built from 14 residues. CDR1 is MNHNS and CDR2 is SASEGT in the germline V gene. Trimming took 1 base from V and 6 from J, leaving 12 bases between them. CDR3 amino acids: CASSEGGLRKTQYF. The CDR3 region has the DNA TGTGCCAGCAGTGAAGGGGGACTCCGGAAGACCCAGTACTTC.

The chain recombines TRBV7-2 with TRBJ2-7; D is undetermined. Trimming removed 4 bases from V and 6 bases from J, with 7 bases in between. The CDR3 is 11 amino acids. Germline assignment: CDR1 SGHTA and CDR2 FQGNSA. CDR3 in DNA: TGTGCCAGCAGCTCCTTGCTCGAGCAGTACTTC. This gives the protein CASSSLLEQYF. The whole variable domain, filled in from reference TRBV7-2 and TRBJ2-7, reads GAGVSQSPSNKVTEKGKDVELRCDPISGHTALYWYRQSLGQGLEFLIYFQGNSAPDKSGLPSDRFSAERTGGSVSTLTIQRTQQEDSAVYLCASSSLLEQYFGPGTRLTVT.

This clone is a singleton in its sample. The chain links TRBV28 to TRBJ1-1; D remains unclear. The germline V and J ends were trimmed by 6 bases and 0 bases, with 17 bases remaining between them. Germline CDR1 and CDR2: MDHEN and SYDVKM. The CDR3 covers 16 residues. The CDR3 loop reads CASSPRHTDLNTEAFF. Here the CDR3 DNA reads TGTGCCAGCAGCCCTCGACACACAGACCTGAACACTGAAGCTTTCTTT.

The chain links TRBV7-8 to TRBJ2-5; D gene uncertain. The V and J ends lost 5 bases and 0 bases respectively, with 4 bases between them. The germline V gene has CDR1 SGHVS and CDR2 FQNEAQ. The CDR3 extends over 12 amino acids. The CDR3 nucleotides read TGTGCCAGCAGCCGCAACCAAGAGACCCAGTACTTC. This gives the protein CASSRNQETQYF. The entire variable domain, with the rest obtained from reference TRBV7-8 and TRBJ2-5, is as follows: GAGVSQSPRYKVAKRGQDVALRCDPISGHVSLFWYQQALGQGPEFLTYFQNEAQLDKSGLPSDRFFAERPEGSVSTLKIQRTQQEDSAVYLCASSRNQETQYFGPGTRLLVL.

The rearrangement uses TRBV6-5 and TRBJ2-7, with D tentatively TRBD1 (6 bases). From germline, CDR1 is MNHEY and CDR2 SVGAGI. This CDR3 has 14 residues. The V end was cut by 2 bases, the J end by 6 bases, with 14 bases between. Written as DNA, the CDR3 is TGTGCCAGCAGTTACACCAACAGGGTTGGCGAGCAGTACTTC. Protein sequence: CASSYTNRVGEQYF.

The CDR3 loop is CASGLAGSREQYF. In nucleotides, the CDR3 is TGTGCTAGTGGTCTAGCGGGAAGTCGCGAGCAGTACTTC. The chain uses TRBV12-5 and TRBJ2-7; 9 bases are a match to TRBD2. The CDR3 consists of 13 residues. Germline V gene data show CDR1 as LGHNT and CDR2 as FRNRAP. The V gene end was trimmed by 5 bases and the J gene end by 6 bases; junction bases not matched to a gene: 5. Full variable domain (rest looked up from reference TRBV12-5 and TRBJ2-7): DARVTQTPRHKVTEMGQEVTMRCQPILGHNTVFWYRQTMMQGLELLAYFRNRAPLDDSGMPKDRFSAEMPDATLATLKIQPSEPRDSAVYFCASGLAGSREQYFGPGTRLTVT.

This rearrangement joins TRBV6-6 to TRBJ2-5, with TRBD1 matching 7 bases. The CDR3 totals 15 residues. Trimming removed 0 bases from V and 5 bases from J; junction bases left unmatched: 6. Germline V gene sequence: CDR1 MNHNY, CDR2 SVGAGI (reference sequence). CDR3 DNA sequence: TGTGCCAGCAGTTACTCCCTCGACAGGGTGGAGACCCAGTACTTC. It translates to CASSYSLDRVETQYF.

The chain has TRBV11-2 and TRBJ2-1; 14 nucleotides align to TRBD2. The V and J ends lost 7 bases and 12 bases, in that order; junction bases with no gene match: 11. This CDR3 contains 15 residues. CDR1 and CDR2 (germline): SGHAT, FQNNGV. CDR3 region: CASTLGLAGASGQFF. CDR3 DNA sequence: TGTGCCAGCACCCTGGGACTAGCGGGGGCCTCGGGGCAGTTCTTC.

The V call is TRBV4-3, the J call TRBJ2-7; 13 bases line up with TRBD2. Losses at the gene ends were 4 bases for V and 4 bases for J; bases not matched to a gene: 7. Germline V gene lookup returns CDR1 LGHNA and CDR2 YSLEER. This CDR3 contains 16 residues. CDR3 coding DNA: TGCGCCAGCAGCCCCGGACTAGCGGGGGCTGTGTACGAGCAGTACTTC. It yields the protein CASSPGLAGAVYEQYF.

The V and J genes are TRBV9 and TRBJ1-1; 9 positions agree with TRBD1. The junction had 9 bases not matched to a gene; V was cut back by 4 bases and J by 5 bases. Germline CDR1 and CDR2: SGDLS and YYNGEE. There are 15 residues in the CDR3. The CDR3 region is CASSPRQGGGTEAFF. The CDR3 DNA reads TGTGCCAGCAGCCCAAGACAGGGGGGAGGTACTGAAGCTTTCTTT.

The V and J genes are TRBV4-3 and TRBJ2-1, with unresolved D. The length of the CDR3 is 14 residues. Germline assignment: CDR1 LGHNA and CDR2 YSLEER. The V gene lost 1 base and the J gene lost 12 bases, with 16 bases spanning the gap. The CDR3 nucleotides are TGCGCCAGCAGCCAAGCGATCTACGATGTTGGGCAGTTCTTC. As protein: CASSQAIYDVGQFF.

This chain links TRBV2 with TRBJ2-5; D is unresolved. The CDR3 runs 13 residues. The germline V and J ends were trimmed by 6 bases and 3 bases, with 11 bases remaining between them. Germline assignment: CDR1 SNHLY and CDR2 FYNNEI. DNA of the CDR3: TGTGCCAGCAGCTACGGCAGAGAAGAGACCCAGTACTTC. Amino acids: CASSYGREETQYF. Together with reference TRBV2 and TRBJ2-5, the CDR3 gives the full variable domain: EPEVTQTPSHQVTQMGQEVILRCVPISNHLYFYWYRQILGQKVEFLVSFYNNEISEKSEIFDDQFSVERPDGSNFTLKIRSTKLEDSAMYFCASSYGREETQYFGPGTRLLVL.

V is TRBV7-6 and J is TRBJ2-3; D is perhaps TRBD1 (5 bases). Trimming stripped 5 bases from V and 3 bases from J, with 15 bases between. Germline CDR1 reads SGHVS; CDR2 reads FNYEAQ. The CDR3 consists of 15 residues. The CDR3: CASSERQSGTDTQYF. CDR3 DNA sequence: TGTGCCAGCAGCGAACGACAGTCTGGGACAGATACGCAGTATTTT.

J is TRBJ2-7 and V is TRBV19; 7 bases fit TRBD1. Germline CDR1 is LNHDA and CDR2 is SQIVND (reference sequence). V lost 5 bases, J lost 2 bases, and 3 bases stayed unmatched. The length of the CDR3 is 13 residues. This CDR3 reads CASSVDRPYEQYF. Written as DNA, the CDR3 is TGTGCCAGTAGTGTGGACAGGCCCTACGAGCAGTACTTC.

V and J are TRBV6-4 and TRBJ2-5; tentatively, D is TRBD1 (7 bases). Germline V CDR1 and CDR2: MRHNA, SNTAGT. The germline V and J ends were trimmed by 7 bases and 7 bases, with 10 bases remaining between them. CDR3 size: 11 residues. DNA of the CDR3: TGTGCCAGCACCCAGGGGGGGACCCAGTACTTC. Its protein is CASTQGGTQYF.

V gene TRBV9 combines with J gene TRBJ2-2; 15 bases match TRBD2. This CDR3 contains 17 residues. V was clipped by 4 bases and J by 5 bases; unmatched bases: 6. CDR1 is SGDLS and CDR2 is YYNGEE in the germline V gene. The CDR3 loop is CASSTGLAGGRTGELFF. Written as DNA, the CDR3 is TGTGCCAGCAGCACCGGACTAGCGGGAGGGCGAACCGGGGAGCTGTTTTTT.

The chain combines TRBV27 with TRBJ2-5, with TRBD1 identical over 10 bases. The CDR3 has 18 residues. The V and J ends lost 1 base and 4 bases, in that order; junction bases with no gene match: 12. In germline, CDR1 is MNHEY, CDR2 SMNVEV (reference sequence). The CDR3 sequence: CASSLFPADRGHLETQYF. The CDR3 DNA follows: TGTGCCAGCAGTTTATTCCCCGCCGACAGGGGGCATTTAGAGACCCAGTACTTC.

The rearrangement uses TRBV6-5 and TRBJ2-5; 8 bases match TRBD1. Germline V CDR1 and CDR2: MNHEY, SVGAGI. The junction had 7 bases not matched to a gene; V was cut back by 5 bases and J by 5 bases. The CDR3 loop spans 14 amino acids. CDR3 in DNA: TGTGCCAGCAGTCCGGGACAGGAAGAGGAGACCCAGTACTTC. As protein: CASSPGQEEETQYF.

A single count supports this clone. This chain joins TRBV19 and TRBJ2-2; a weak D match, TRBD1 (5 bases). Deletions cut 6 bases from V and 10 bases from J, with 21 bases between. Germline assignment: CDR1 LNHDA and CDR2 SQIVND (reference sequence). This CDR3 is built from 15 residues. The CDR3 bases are TGTGCCAGTAGGCAGGGTGGACCTACGGCGGAGGAGCTGTTTTTT. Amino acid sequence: CASRQGGPTAEELFF.

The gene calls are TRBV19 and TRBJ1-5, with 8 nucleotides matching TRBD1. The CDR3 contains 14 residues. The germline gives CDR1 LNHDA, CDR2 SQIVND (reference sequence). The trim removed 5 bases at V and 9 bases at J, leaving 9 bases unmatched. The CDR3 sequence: CASSPDRGPRPQHF. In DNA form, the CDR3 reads TGTGCCAGTAGTCCCGACAGGGGCCCTCGGCCCCAGCATTTT.

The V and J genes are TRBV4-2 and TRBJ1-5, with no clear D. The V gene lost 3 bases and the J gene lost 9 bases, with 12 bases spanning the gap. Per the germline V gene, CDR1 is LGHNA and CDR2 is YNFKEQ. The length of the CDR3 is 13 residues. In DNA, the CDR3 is TGTGCCAGCAGCCATGACCGGGAATGGCCCCAGCATTTT. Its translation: CASSHDREWPQHF.

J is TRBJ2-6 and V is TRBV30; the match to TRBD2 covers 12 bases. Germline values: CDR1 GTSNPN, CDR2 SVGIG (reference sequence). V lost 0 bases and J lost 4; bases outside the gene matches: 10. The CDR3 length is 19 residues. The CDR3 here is CAWSVWRLAGAGGANVLTF. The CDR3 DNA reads TGTGCCTGGAGTGTATGGCGACTAGCGGGAGCGGGCGGGGCCAACGTCCTGACTTTC.

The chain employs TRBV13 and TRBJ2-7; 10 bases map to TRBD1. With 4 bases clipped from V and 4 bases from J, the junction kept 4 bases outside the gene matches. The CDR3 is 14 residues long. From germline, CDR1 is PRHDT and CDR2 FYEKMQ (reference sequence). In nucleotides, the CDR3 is TGTGCCAGCAGCTCCGGACAGGGGGGATACGAGCAGTACTTC. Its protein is CASSSGQGGYEQYF.

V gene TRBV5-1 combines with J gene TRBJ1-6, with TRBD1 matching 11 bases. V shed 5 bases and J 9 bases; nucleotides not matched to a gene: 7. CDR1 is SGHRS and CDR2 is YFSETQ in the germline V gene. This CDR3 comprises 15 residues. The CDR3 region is CASRGQGDGGSPLHF. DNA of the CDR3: TGCGCCAGCAGGGGACAGGGGGACGGAGGTTCACCCCTCCACTTT. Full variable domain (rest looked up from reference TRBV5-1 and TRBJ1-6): KAGVTQTPRYLIKTRGQQVTLSCSPISGHRSVSWYQQTPGQGLQFLFEYFSETQRNKGNFPGRFSGRQFSNSRSEMNVSTLELGDSALYLCASRGQGDGGSPLHFGNGTRLTVT.

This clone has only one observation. DNA for the CDR3: TGTGCCAGCAGTGGACAGTCCAATCAGCCCCAGCATTTT. Its translation: CASSGQSNQPQHF. The chain is built from TRBV6-1 and TRBJ1-5; TRBD1 might be the D (5 bases). Trimming cost V 4 bases and J 3 bases, with 7 bases left between them. This CDR3 has 13 amino acids. Looked up from germline, CDR1 is MNHNS and CDR2 is SASEGT.

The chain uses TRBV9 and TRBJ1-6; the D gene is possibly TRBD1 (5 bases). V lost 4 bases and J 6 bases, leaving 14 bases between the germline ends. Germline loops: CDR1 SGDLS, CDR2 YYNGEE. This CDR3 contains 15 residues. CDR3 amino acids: CASSPIGGSNSPLHF. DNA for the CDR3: TGTGCCAGCAGCCCCATCGGGGGGTCTAATTCACCCCTCCACTTT.

The CDR3 DNA follows: TGCGCCAGCAAGGGGACTCTGACCTACGAGCAGTACTTC. As protein: CASKGTLTYEQYF. The chain carries TRBV10-2 and TRBJ2-7, with D possibly TRBD2 on 6 matching bases. CDR1 is WSHSY, CDR2 SAAADI, per germline. CDR3 length: 13 residues. Trimming left V 7 bases short and J 2 bases short, with 12 bases between.

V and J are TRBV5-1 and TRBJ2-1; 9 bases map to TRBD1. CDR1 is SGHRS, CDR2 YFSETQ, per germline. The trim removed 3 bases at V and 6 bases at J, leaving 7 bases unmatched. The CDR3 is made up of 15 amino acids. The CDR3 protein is CASSSGTGFSNEQFF. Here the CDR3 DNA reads TGCGCCAGCAGCTCCGGGACAGGGTTTAGCAATGAGCAGTTCTTC.

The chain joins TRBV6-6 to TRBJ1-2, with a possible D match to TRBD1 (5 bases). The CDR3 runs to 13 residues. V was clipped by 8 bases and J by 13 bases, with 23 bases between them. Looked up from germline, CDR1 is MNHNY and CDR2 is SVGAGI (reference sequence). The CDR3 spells CASGLQEGSQATF. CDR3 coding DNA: TGTGCCAGCGGACTACAGGAGGGGTCTCAGGCCACCTTC.